This T cell receptor (beta chain) was captured by sequencing in a study of T cell clonotyping in hematopoietic cell transplantation. The table came from immunoSEQ multiplex PCR; TCRdb's copy has only in-frame clones and leaves some out. The data contain tens of thousands of clones, about 85% of them seen just once; the ten biggest clones take up approximately 2.8%. The length of the CDR3 is 13 residues. V was trimmed by 4 bases and J by 6 bases, leaving 7 bases between them. CDR1 and CDR2 (germline): ENHRY, SYGVKD. Time point: recipient sample about 28 days before transplant, after cytoreduction. This clone was seen only once.

Sequenced here: peripheral blood mononuclear cells, sampled before stem cell transplant. The receptor was derived from a man in his 60s with acute myeloid leukemia. Some clones in this sample may be carry-over from other donors' samples. The gene calls are TRBV10-3 and TRBJ1-6; D is ambiguous. The CDR3 coding sequence is TGTGCCATCAGTGGGCAGGCTAATTCACCCCTCCACTTT. Its translation: CAISGQANSPLHF.